This TCR beta chain was observed in a study of read filtering for tumor transcriptome and immune sequencing. Findings and limits, study-wide: IR-seq and RNA-seq agreed better without single-read clonotypes.

CDR3 length equals 16 residues. J lost 2 bases, V lost 8 bases, and 9 bases had no gene match. Germline loops: CDR1 SGHVS, CDR2 FNYEAQ. Regarding this clonotype: Its specificity is unknown.

This library used roughly 400 ng RNA and molecular barcoded adaptors spanning alpha/delta and beta/gamma chains. TCRdb used MiXCR to reprocess the reads, holding one entry per CDR3 protein. The data show approximately 140,000 distinct CDR3 sequences, roughly 13% seen once. The receptor was isolated from a donor at least 40 years old with multiple myeloma. The chain links TRBV7-6 to TRBJ2-6, with 7 bases identical to TRBD1. Material for sequencing was a population of CD138-negative cells sorted from bone marrow. The CDR3 here is CASSGQEAPGANVLTF. CDR3 in DNA: TGTGCCAGCTCTGGACAGGAGGCCCCTGGGGCCAACGTCCTGACTTTC.